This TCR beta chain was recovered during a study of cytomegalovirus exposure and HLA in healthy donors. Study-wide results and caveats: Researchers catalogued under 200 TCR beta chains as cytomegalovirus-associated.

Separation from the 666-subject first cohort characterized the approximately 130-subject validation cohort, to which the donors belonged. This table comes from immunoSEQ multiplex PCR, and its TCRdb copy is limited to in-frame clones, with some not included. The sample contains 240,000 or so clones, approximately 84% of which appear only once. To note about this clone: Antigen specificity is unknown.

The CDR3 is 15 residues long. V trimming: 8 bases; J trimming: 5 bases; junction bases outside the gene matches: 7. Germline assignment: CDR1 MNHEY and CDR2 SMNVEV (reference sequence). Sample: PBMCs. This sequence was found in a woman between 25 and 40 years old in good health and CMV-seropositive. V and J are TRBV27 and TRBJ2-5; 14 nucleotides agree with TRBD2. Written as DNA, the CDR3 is TGTGCCAGCCTACCGGGACTAGCGGGAGACGAGACCCAGTACTTC. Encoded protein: CASLPGLAGDETQYF.